The 10 T cell receptor beta chains in this list originate from one sample, sequenced in a study of T cell changes during pregnancy in multiple sclerosis (dated by TCRdb to about 2019). The library was generated by the immunoSEQ multiplex PCR assay. TCRdb's version of the immuneACCESS table is confined to in-frame rearrangements and falls short of the full clone set. An unresolved V gene accounts for under half of the shortfall where checked; the remainder is of unknown origin. The sample table holds around 97,000 clones, of which about 90% were seen once. Together, the top ten hold 0.8% to 1% of the sample. The input for sequencing was peripheral blood, taken after pregnancy. These receptor sequences come from a female donor with multiple sclerosis, enrolled in a pregnancy study.

The V and J genes are TRBV7-2 and TRBJ2-2; D may be TRBD2 (6 bases). Per germline, CDR1 SGHTA and CDR2 FQGNSA. CDR3 size: 15 residues. Trimming removed 2 bases at V and 1 base at J, with 8 bases between. CDR3 in amino acids: CASSLPGGNTGELFF. The CDR3 DNA is TGTGCCAGCAGCTTACCCGGGGGGAACACCGGGGAGCTGTTTTTT.

CDR3: CASSFTGTTNEKLFF. DNA for the CDR3: TGTGCCAGTAGTTTTACAGGGACAACTAATGAAAAACTGTTTTTT. This sequence joins TRBV19 and TRBJ1-4, with D maybe TRBD1 (6 bases). Germline CDR1 and CDR2: LNHDA and SQIVND (reference sequence). The ends were cut back, 5 bases at V and 0 bases at J, with 10 bases in the middle. The CDR3 sequence is 15 residues long.

J is TRBJ2-7 and V is TRBV2; 8 bases are shared with TRBD2. The CDR3 length is 12 residues. CDR1 and CDR2 (germline): SNHLY, FYNNEI. J lost 2 bases, V lost 7 bases, and 1 base had no gene match. DNA for the CDR3: TGTGCCAGCAACGGGGGGGCCTACGAGCAGTACTTC. It encodes CASNGGAYEQYF.

The chain recombines TRBV5-1 with TRBJ1-5; 10 bases agree with TRBD1. Germline V gene lookup returns CDR1 SGHRS and CDR2 YFSETQ. Trimming at V came to 4 bases and at J to 4 bases, leaving 5 bases not matched to a gene. There are 15 residues in the CDR3. CDR3 protein: CASSPGTGVNQPQHF. The DNA of the CDR3 is TGCGCCAGCAGCCCCGGGACAGGGGTTAATCAGCCCCAGCATTTT.

The V and J genes are TRBV11-2 and TRBJ2-7; no clear D. The V gene lost 0 bases and the J gene lost 2 bases, with 26 bases spanning the gap. Per germline, CDR1 SGHAT and CDR2 FQNNGV. The CDR3 is made up of 20 amino acids. CDR3 sequence: CASSLDNPVGRRLPTYEQYF. In DNA form, the CDR3 reads TGTGCCAGCAGCTTAGATAATCCCGTTGGGCGCAGGCTACCCACCTACGAGCAGTACTTC.

Here the CDR3 reads CASSLRQGVEKLFF. In nucleotides, the CDR3 is TGTGCCAGCAGTTTACGCCAGGGCGTAGAAAAACTGTTTTTT. The genes are TRBV28 and TRBJ1-4; possibly TRBD1 for D (5 bases). The germline V gene has CDR1 MDHEN and CDR2 SYDVKM. V lost 2 bases and J lost 8, with 12 bases in between. The CDR3 covers 14 residues. The whole variable domain, remainder taken from reference TRBV28 and TRBJ1-4, is DVKVTQSSRYLVKRTGEKVFLECVQDMDHENMFWYRQDPGLGLRLIYFSYDVKMKEKGDIPEGYSVSREKKERFSLILESASTNQTSMYLCASSLRQGVEKLFFGSGTQLSVL.

This chain uses TRBV18 with TRBJ2-6; 8 bases align to TRBD2. The junction had 17 bases not matched to a gene; V was cut back by 4 bases and J by 0 bases. The germline V gene has CDR1 KGHSH and CDR2 LQKENI. The CDR3 extends over 21 amino acids. CDR3: CASSRAGATTGGSSGANVLTF. As DNA, the CDR3 is TGTGCCAGCTCACGGGCAGGGGCCACAACGGGGGGGTCCTCTGGGGCCAACGTCCTGACTTTC.

This clone was seen only once. V gene TRBV25-1 combines with J gene TRBJ2-5, with 11 nucleotides matching TRBD1. With V trimmed by 3 bases and J by 4 bases, 7 bases remained unmatched. This CDR3 contains 16 residues. The V gene's germline CDR1 is MGHDK and CDR2 SYGVNS. The DNA for the CDR3 is TGTGCCAGCAGTGACAACTGGGGACAGGGGGGAGAGACCCAGTACTTC. Protein product: CASSDNWGQGGETQYF.

The rearrangement links TRBV19 to TRBJ1-4; D is unresolved. CDR3 length equals 13 residues. Germline assignment: CDR1 LNHDA and CDR2 SQIVND (reference sequence). Between the trimmed V and J ends, which lost 8 bases and 8 bases, there was a span of 15 bases. CDR3: CASWSGWEEKLFF. DNA for the CDR3: TGTGCCAGTTGGTCCGGATGGGAGGAAAAACTGTTTTTT.

The chain uses TRBV30 and TRBJ2-7, with no clear D. Trimming removed 0 bases at V and 1 base at J, with 4 bases between. Germline V gives CDR1 GTSNPN, CDR2 SVGIG (reference sequence). The CDR3 totals 12 residues. The CDR3: CAWSVSSYEQYF. The CDR3 nucleotides are TGTGCCTGGAGTGTATCATCCTACGAGCAGTACTTC.